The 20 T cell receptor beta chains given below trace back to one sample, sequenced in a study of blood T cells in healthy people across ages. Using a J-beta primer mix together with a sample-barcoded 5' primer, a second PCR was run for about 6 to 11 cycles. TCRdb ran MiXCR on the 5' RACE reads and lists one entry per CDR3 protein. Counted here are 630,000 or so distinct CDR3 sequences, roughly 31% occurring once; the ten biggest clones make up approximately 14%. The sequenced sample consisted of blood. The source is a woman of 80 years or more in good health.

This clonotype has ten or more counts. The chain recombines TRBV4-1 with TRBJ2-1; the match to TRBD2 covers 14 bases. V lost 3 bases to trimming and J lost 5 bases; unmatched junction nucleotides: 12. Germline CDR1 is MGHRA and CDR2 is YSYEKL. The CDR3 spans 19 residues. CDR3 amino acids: CASSHPGLAGGPDHNEQFF. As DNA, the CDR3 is TGCGCCAGCAGCCATCCTGGACTAGCGGGGGGCCCAGACCACAATGAGCAGTTCTTC.

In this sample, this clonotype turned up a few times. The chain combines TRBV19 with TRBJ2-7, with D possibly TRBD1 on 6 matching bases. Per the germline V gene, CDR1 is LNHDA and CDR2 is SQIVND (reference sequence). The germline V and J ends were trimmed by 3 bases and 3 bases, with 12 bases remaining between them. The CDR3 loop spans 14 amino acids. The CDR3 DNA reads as TGTGCCAGTAGTATGGGGACACATTTCTACGAGCAGTACTTC. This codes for CASSMGTHFYEQYF.

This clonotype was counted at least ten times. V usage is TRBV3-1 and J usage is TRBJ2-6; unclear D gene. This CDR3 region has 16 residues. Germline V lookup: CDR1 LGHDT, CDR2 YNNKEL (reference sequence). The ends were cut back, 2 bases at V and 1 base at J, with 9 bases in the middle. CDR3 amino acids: CASSQYGFSGANVLTF. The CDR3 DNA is TGTGCCAGCAGCCAATATGGGTTTTCTGGGGCCAACGTCCTGACTTTC.

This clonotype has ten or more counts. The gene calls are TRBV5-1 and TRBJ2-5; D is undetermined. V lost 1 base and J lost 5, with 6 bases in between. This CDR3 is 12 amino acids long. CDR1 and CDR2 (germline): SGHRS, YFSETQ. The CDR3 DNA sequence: TGCGCCAGCAGCTTGAATTTCGAGACCCAGTACTTC. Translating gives CASSLNFETQYF.

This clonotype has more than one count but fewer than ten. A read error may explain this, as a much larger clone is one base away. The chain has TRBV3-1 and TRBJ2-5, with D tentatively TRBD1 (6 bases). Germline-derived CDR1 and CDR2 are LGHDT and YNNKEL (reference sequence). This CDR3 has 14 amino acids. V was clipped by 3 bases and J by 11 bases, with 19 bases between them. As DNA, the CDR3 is TGTGCCAGCAGCCATATACAGGGCAGGAATGAGCAGTACTTC. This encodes CASSHIQGRNEQYF.

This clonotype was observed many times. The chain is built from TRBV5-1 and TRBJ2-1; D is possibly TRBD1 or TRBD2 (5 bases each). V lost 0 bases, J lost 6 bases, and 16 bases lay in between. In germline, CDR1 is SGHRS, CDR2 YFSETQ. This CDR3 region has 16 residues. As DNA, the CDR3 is TGCGCCAGCAGCTTGGGCGGCTGGACTGGGGGCAATGAGCAGTTCTTC. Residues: CASSLGGWTGGNEQFF.

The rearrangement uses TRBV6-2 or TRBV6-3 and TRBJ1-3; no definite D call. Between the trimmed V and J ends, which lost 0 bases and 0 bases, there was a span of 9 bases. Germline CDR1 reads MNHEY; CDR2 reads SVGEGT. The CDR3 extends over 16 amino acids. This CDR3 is CASSYSPRSSGNTIYF. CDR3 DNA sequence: TGTGCCAGCAGTTACTCGCCACGGAGCTCTGGAAACACCATATATTTT.

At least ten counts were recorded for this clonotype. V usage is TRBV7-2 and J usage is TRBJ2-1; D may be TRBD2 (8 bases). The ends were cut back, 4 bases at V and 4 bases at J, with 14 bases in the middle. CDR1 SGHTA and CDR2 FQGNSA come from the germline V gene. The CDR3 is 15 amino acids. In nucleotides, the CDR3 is TGTGCCAGCAGCTCGGGAGGGACAGTATACAATGAGCAGTTCTTC. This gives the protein CASSSGGTVYNEQFF.

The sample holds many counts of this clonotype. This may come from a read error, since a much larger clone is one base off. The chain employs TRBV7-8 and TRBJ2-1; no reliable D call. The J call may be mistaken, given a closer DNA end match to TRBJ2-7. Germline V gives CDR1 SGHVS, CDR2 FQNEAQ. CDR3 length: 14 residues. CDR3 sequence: CASSLARYTNEQYF. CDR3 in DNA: TGTGCCAGCAGCTTAGCTCGCTACACCAATGAGCAGTACTTC.

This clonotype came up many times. The CDR3 DNA is TGCAGTGCTAGAGATGAGGATAGTTCGAATGAAAAACTGTTTTTT. Translating gives CSARDEDSSNEKLFF. This rearrangement joins TRBV20-1 to TRBJ1-4, with no clear D. V gave up 0 bases and J gave up 5 bases, with 13 bases separating them. The CDR3 runs 15 residues. Per germline, CDR1 DFQATT and CDR2 SNEGSKA (reference sequence).

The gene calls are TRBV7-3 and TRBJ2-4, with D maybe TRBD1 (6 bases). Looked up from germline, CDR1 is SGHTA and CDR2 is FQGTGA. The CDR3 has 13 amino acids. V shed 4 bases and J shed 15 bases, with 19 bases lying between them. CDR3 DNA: TGTGCCAGCAGCTCGGACAGATCCTACGAGCGGTACTTC. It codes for CASSSDRSYERYF.

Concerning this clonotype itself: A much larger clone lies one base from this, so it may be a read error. The CDR3 nucleotides are TGCGCCAGCGGCTGGGAATTCCAAGAGACCCAGTACTTC. Translation: CASGWEFQETQYF. The chain couples TRBV5-1 to TRBJ2-5; the D is unclear. Germline V lookup: CDR1 SGHRS, CDR2 YFSETQ. The CDR3 sequence is 13 residues long. V was pared by 7 bases and J by 1 base, with 11 bases between.

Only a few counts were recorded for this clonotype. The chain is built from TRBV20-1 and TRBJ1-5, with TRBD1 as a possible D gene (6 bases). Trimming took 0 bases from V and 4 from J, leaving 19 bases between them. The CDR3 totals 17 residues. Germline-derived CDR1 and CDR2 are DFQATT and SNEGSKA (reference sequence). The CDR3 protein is CSARDPRGGGRNQPQHF. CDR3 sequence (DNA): TGCAGTGCTAGAGATCCCCGGGGGGGCGGTAGGAATCAGCCCCAGCATTTT.

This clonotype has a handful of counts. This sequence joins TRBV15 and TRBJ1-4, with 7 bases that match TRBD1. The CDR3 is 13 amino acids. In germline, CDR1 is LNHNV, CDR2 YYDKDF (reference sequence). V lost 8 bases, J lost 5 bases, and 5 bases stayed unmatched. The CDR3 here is CATGRGLNEKLFF. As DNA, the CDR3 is TGTGCCACCGGGAGGGGGCTGAATGAAAAACTGTTTTTT. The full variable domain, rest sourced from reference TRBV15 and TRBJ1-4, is DAMVIQNPRYQVTQFGKPVTLSCSQTLNHNVMYWYQQKSSQAPKLLFHYYDKDFNNEADTPDNFQSRRPNTSFCFLDIRSPGLGDTAMYLCATGRGLNEKLFFGSGTQLSVL.

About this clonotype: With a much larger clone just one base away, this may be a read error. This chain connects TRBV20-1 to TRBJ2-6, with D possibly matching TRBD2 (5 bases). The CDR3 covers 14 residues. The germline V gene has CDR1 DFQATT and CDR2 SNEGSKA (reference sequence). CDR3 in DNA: TGCAGTGCTAGAGGAGGGTCTGGGACCAACGTCCTGACTTTC. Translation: CSARGGSGTNVLTF.

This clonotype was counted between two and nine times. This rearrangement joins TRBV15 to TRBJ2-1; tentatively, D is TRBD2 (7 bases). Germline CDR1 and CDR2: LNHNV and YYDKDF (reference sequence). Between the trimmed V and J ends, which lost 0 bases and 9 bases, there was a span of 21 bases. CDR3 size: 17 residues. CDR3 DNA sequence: TGTGCCACCAGCAGAGATTATTCGGGGGGCCTGTGTTCTGAGCAGTTCTTC. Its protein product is CATSRDYSGGLCSEQFF. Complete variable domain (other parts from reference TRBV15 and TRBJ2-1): DAMVIQNPRYQVTQFGKPVTLSCSQTLNHNVMYWYQQKSSQAPKLLFHYYDKDFNNEADTPDNFQSRRPNTSFCFLDIRSPGLGDTAMYLCATSRDYSGGLCSEQFFGPGTRLTVL.

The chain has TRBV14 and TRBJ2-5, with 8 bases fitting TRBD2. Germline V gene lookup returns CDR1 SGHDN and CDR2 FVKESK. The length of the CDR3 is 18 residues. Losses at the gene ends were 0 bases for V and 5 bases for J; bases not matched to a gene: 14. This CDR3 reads CASSQDPRKGAGVETQYF. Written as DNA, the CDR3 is TGTGCCAGCAGCCAAGATCCAAGGAAGGGAGCGGGGGTTGAGACCCAGTACTTC.

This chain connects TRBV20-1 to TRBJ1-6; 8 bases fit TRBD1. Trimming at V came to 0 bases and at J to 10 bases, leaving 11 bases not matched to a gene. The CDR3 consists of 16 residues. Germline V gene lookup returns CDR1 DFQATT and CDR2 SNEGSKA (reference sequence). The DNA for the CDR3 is TGCAGTGCTAGAGATAGGTTAGGACAGGGCAAATCACCCCTCCACTTT. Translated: CSARDRLGQGKSPLHF.

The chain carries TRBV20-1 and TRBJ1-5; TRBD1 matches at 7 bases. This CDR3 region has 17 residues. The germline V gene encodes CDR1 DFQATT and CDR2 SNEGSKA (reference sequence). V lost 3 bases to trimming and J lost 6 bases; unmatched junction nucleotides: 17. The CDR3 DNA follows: TGCAGTGCTAGTAACCTACGAGAACAGGGGCCGGTTCAGCCCCAGCATTTT. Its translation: CSASNLREQGPVQPQHF.

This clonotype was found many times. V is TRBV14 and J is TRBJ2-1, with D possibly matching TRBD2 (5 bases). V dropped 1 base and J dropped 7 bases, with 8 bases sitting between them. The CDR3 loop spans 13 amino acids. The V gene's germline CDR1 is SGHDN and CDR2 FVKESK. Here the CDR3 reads CASSQVRGNEQFF. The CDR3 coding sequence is TGTGCCAGCAGCCAAGTTAGAGGGAATGAGCAGTTCTTC.